In this sample, the clone carrying this TCR beta chain turned up many times. Its antigen is unidentified. Molecular barcoding with unique molecular identifiers was used for the TCRbeta library. Each CDR3 protein gets one entry after TCRdb re-called the PCR reads with MiXCR. The repertoire holds approximately 240,000 distinct CDR3 sequences, with under 13% as singletons. This sample was taken from a study of T-cell reconstitution after alpha-beta-depleted transplantation in children. CDR1 is SGHRS, CDR2 YFSETQ, per germline. V lost 1 base to trimming and J lost 4 bases; unmatched junction nucleotides: 12. This CDR3 is 17 amino acids long. Study results and limitations: T-cell numbers and diversity one year post-transplant derived largely from freshly generated T cells. Several hundred expanded graft clones reportedly gave rise to the alpha-beta T cells present about two months after transplant.

The J gene is TRBJ2-7, the V gene TRBV5-1; TRBD1 agrees at 9 bases. The specimen comprised PBMCs, sampled before TCRalphabeta/CD19-depleted stem cell transplant. The receptor was isolated from a child under three years old with acute myeloid leukemia, due to receive a stem cell transplant. The CDR3 nucleotides read TGCGCCAGCAGCTTGTTAGGGCGACAGGGGGGGAAGTACGAGCAGTACTTC. Amino acid sequence: CASSLLGRQGGKYEQYF.